This T cell receptor beta chain was sequenced in a study of radiation and T cells in renal cell carcinoma. A few counts support this clone. The V segment lost 4 bases and the J segment 4 bases; nucleotides outside the gene matches: 5. CDR1 and CDR2 (germline): MDHEN, SYDVKM. This CDR3 has 14 residues. Measured with immunoSEQ multiplex PCR; TCRdb has only the in-frame clones, and not every one. This table has roughly 80,000 clones, 65% to 90% appearing once. Time point noted: blood 2 weeks post-SBRT. Described treatment: 15 Gy SBRT to primary tumor, nephrectomy 4 weeks later. This receptor was taken from a woman between 45 and 60 years old with renal cell carcinoma. This sample comprised blood, obtained from a patient whose treatment included radiotherapy and nephrectomy. This chain connects TRBV28 to TRBJ1-1; TRBD1 matches 8 bases. CDR3 in amino acids: CASSSQQGGTEAFF. CDR3 bases: TGTGCCAGCAGTTCGCAACAGGGGGGCACTGAAGCTTTCTTT.